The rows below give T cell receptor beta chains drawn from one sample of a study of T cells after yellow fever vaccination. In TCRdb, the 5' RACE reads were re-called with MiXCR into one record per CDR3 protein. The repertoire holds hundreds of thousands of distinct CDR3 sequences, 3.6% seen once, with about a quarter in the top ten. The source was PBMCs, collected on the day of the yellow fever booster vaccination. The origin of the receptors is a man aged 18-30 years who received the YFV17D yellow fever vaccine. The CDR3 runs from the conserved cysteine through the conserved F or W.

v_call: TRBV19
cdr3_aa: CASSRIQGWDQLFF

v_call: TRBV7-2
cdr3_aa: CASSLLKGAQYF

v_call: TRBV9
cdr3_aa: CASSVGMRITNTEAFF

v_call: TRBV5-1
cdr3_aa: CASSLLSLSGGAYF

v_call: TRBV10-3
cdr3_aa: CAISDPQTNYGYTF

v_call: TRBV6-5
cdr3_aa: CASSYSRTGGYEQYF

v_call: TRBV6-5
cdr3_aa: CASRSPGGKTDGYTF

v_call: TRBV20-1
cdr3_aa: CSAGRTETNYGYTF

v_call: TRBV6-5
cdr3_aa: CASSYGTQFTYEQYF

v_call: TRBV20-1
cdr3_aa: CSARLDANYGYTF

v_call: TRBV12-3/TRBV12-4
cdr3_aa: CASSLGGSSNEQFF

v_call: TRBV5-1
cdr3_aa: CASSGGGPLDEQFF

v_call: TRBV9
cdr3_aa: CASSAEQGALGGYTF

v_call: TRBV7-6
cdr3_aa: CASSLHELEKLFF

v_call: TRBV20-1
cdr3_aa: CSARKQGGRNQPQHF

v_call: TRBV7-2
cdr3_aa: CASSLMVAGETQYF

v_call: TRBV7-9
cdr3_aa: CASSLGVGTDTQYF